The text below deals with one T cell receptor beta chain. Its antigen is currently unknown. The junction departs from the called germline gene at one end, perhaps through a read error. TCRdb passed the reads through MiXCR, listing each CDR3 protein once. The table has about 830,000 distinct CDR3 sequences, 30% to 35% seen once; the top ten hold over 10%. This record belongs to a study of T cell repertoires in cytomegalovirus infection. Study background: CMV epitopes that were recently identified and HLA-C-restricted were used alongside well-studied HLA-B-restricted ones. Public TCR beta signature analysis indicated the presence of both CMV infection and matching HLA type. Study observations and caveats: Public TCR beta family frequency separated CMV-and-HLA carriers, including in an independent cohort.

The length of the CDR3 is 14 residues. Germline CDR1 MGHRA, CDR2 YSYEKL. The chain links TRBV4-1 to TRBJ2-1; 8 nucleotides align to TRBD2. Sequences were derived from cultured CD8+ T cells from PBMCs, sampled from culture after CMV antigen stimulation. The receptor comes from a human donor in good health (CMV status not recorded). Some clones in this sample may be carry-over from other donors' samples. CDR3 DNA sequence: TGTGCCAGCAGCCAAGCTGGGACTAGAAATGAGCAGTTCTTC. It is translated as CASSQAGTRNEQFF.